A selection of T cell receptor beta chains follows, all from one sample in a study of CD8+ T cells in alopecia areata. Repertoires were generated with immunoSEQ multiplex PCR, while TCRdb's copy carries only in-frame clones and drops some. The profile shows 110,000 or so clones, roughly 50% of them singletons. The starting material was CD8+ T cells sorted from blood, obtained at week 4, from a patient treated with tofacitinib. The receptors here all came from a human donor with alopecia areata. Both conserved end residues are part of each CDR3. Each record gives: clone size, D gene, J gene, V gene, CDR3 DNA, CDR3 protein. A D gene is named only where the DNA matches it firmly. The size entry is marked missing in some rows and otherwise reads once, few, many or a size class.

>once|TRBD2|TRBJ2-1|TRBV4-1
TGCGCCAGCAGCCAAGTGTTGGGGTCTAGCGGGGTATACAATGAGCAGTTCTTC
CASSQVLGSSGVYNEQFF
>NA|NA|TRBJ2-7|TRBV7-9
TGTGCCAGCAGCTCTAACCCGGACGAATACGAGCAGTACTTC
CASSSNPDEYEQYF
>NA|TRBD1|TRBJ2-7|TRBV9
TGTGCCAGCAGTGATACAGGGGGCTCGTACGAGCAGTACTTC
CASSDTGGSYEQYF
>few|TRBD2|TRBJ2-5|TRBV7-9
TGTGCCAGCAGCTTCGGGGGGGGAGGAGAGACCCAGTACTTC
CASSFGGGGETQYF
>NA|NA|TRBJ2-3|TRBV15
TGTGCCACCAGCGGAGACAGGGAGGTTGATACGCAGTATTTT
CATSGDREVDTQYF
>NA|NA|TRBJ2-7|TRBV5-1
TGCGCCAGCAGCATGCCGGAAAGGCAGGACAAGCAGTACTTC
CASSMPERQDKQYF
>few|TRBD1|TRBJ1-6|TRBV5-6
TGTGCCAGCAGCGAAGACCGGGACAGCTTTAATTCACCCCTCCACTTT
CASSEDRDSFNSPLHF
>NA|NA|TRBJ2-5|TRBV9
TGTGCCAGCAGCCCAAGCAGGGGCTGGGAGACCCAGTACTTC
CASSPSRGWETQYF
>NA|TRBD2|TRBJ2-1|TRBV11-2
TGTGCCAGCAGCCCAATAGCGGGGGGCCCGTCTGGGGAGCAGTTCTTC
CASSPIAGGPSGEQFF
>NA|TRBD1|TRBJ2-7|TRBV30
TGTGCCTGGCTCCTCCAAGGGGGAGAGGGGGCGTCGGGTGAGCAGTACTTC
CAWLLQGGEGASGEQYF
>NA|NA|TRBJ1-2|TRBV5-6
TGTGCCAGCAGCTTCCAGGGGTCCTATGGCTACACCTTC
CASSFQGSYGYTF
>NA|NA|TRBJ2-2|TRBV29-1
TGCAGCGCTTCGGACAGAAACACCGGGGAGCTGTTTTTT
CSASDRNTGELFF
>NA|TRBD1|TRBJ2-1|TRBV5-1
TGCGCCAGCAGCTTCGGACAGGGAAGGGGTAATGAGCAGTTCTTC
CASSFGQGRGNEQFF
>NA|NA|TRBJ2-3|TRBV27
TGTGCCAGCAGTAAGCGGACAGCCTATATCACAGATACGCAGTATTTT
CASSKRTAYITDTQYF
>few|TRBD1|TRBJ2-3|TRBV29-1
TGCAGCGTGTGGACAGGGGCCACAGATACGCAGTATTTT
CSVWTGATDTQYF
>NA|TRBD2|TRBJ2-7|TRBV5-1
TGCGCCAGCAGCCATGGGACTAGCAGTTCCTACGAGCAGTACTTC
CASSHGTSSSYEQYF
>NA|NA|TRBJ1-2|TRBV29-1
TGCAGCGTTGAAGAAAACGGCAGGGGCCCGACCTATGGCTACACCTTC
CSVEENGRGPTYGYTF
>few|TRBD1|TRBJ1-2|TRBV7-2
TGTGCCAGCAGCTGGGGACAGGGGAATGGCTACACCTTC
CASSWGQGNGYTF
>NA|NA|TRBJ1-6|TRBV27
TGTGCCAGCAGTTTATTGGGGGGAGATTCACCCCTCCACTTT
CASSLLGGDSPLHF
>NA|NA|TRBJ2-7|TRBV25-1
TGTGCCAGCAGTGAATACGGCAGGGTCTACGAGCAGTACTTC
CASSEYGRVYEQYF